The rows below give T cell receptor beta chains drawn from one sample of a study of Graves' ophthalmopathy and Graves' hyperthyroidism. In TCRdb, the multiplex PCR reads were re-called with MiXCR into one record per CDR3 protein. The table lists hundreds of thousands of distinct CDR3 sequences, just over 15% of them singletons. Sequencing was done on a sample of peripheral blood. These receptors were obtained from a woman younger than 35 with stable Graves' hyperthyroidism. Each CDR3 is given with its conserved first and last residue. D genes are given only for firm matches. Clone size is not always given. Where it is, it says once, few, many or a class for expanded clones.

D	size	V	J	DNA	CDR3
TRBD1	many	TRBV7-9	TRBJ1-1	TGTGCCAGCAGCTTCCCGACAGGGCTCACTGAAGCTTTCTTT	CASSFPTGLTEAFF
NA	many	TRBV6-2/TRBV6-3	TRBJ1-2	TGTGCCAGCAGTTACTTTGGGGGGCTCGACGGCTACACCTTC	CASSYFGGLDGYTF
TRBD1	many	TRBV4-2	TRBJ1-1	TGTGCCAGCAGCCAAGATGGGGACAGCGCAACTTACATGAACACTGAAGCTTTCTTT	CASSQDGDSATYMNTEAFF
NA	many	TRBV9	TRBJ1-2	TGTGCCAGCAGGGGGATGTTTCATGGCTACACCTTC	CASRGMFHGYTF
TRBD2	NA	TRBV12-3/TRBV12-4	TRBJ2-7	TGTGCCAGCAGTCCCGGGACTAGCGCCTCCTACGAGCAGTACTTC	CASSPGTSASYEQYF
TRBD1	NA	TRBV7-8	TRBJ2-7	TGTGCCAGCAGCGCCGGACAGGGAATAGCCGAGCAGTACTTC	CASSAGQGIAEQYF
NA	few	TRBV7-9	TRBJ2-5	TGTGCCAGCAGCAAGGACAACTACAAAGAGACCCAGTACTTC	CASSKDNYKETQYF
NA	few	TRBV7-9	TRBJ1-2	TGTGCCAGCAGCTCAACGGGTGGCTACACCTTC	CASSSTGGYTF
NA	many	TRBV11-1	TRBJ2-5	TGTGCCAGCAGCTTTCCCGGCGGAAGACAGACGTTTCAAGAGACCCAGTACTTC	CASSFPGGRQTFQETQYF
NA	few	TRBV11-2	TRBJ1-1	TGTGCCAGCAGCTCCCCGGTCGCTGAAGCTTTCTTT	CASSSPVAEAFF
NA	many	TRBV12-3/TRBV12-4	TRBJ1-1	TGTGCCAGCAGTCCGCAGCTGGGAACTGAAGCTTTCTTT	CASSPQLGTEAFF
NA	many	TRBV6-5	TRBJ1-3	TGTGCCAGCAGTTATGGGGAAGGCTCTGGAAACACCATATATTTT	CASSYGEGSGNTIYF
NA	many	TRBV4-1	TRBJ2-7	TGCGCCAGCAGCCAAGCGGGGGGACACCTCTCCTACGAGCAGTACTTC	CASSQAGGHLSYEQYF
TRBD1	many	TRBV20-1	TRBJ2-7	TGCAGTGCCCCTGGACAGGATCCCTACGAGCAGTACTTC	CSAPGQDPYEQYF
NA	many	TRBV20-1	TRBJ1-2	TGCAGTGTTGCGACAGCCGACATCGATGGCTACACCTTC	CSVATADIDGYTF
NA	few	TRBV20-1	TRBJ1-1	TGCAGTGCTAGAGAACCGGGACCGGCTTTCTTT	CSAREPGPAFF
NA	many	TRBV12-3/TRBV12-4	TRBJ1-1	TGTGCCAGCACCCTAGGGGGGGGGCGTGCTTTCTTT	CASTLGGGRAFF
NA	many	TRBV12-3/TRBV12-4	TRBJ2-7	TGTGCCAGCAGTTTAGCGGGGGGCTACGAGCAGTACTTC	CASSLAGGYEQYF
NA	NA	TRBV7-8	TRBJ1-1	TGTGCCAGCAGCTTAGGGAGAGTTATAGGTAACACTGAAGCTTTCTTT	CASSLGRVIGNTEAFF
NA	many	TRBV6-6	TRBJ1-2	TGTGCCAGCACCCAATACCATAACTATGGCTACACCTTC	CASTQYHNYGYTF
TRBD2	few	TRBV20-1	TRBJ2-2	TGCAGTGCTAGTCCGGGACTACAAGGGACCGGGGAGCTGTTTTTT	CSASPGLQGTGELFF
TRBD2	many	TRBV25-1	TRBJ2-4	TGTGCCAGCAGTGAATCCCCGGGGACTAGACGGACCAAAAACATTCAGTACTTC	CASSESPGTRRTKNIQYF
TRBD1	many	TRBV2	TRBJ1-1	TGTGCCAGCAGTGGACAGGGGAACACTGAAGCTTTCTTT	CASSGQGNTEAFF
NA	many	TRBV12-3/TRBV12-4	TRBJ2-2	TGTGCCAGCAGTTTAAGTTTGACCGGGGAGCTGTTTTTT	CASSLSLTGELFF
NA	once	TRBV6-5	TRBJ1-2	TGTGCCAGCAGTTACTCCAACGCAGGGCGCGGCTATGGCTACACCTTC	CASSYSNAGRGYGYTF
TRBD1	few	TRBV19	TRBJ1-1	TGTGCCAGTAGTATGGCGACAGGGACGAACACTGAAGCTTTCTTT	CASSMATGTNTEAFF
NA	many	TRBV27	TRBJ2-7	TGTGCCAGCAGAAAGACAACCTACGAGCAGTACTTC	CASRKTTYEQYF
NA	once	TRBV12-3/TRBV12-4	TRBJ1-1	TGTGCCAGCAGTCCCCCCCGACGAGTGACTGAAGCTTTCTTT	CASSPPRRVTEAFF
NA	NA	TRBV28	TRBJ1-5	TGTGCCAGCAGTTTCCCGCCCACAATAATCTATAGCAATCAGCCCCAGCATTTT	CASSFPPTIIYSNQPQHF
NA	NA	TRBV6-2/TRBV6-3	TRBJ2-6	TGTGCCAGCAGTTACTCTTCCGGGTGGGGACCTGGGGCCAACGTCCTGACTTTC	CASSYSSGWGPGANVLTF
TRBD1	few	TRBV5-6	TRBJ2-7	TGTGCCAGCAGCTTAAGGGGGACAGGGACCCACGAGCAGTACTTC	CASSLRGTGTHEQYF
TRBD2	NA	TRBV20-1	TRBJ2-3	TGCAGTGCTGGAGGTGGGGTAGCGGGGGTTAGTAGCACAGATACGCAGTATTTT	CSAGGGVAGVSSTDTQYF
NA	many	TRBV6-1	TRBJ1-5	TGTGCCAGCAGTGGGACCCAAGGGAGCAATCAGCCCCAGCATTTT	CASSGTQGSNQPQHF
NA	many	TRBV6-5	TRBJ1-1	TGTGCCAGCAGTTACTCGTCGCCACGGCCGAACACTGAAGCTTTCTTT	CASSYSSPRPNTEAFF
NA	NA	TRBV7-2	TRBJ2-7	TGCGCCAGCAGCCAACTTAGCGGATCGACCTACGAGCAGTACTTC	CASSQLSGSTYEQYF
TRBD1	many	TRBV12-3/TRBV12-4	TRBJ1-2	TGTGCCAGCAGTACCTCGGGGGACAGGGTTAACTATGGCTACACCTTC	CASSTSGDRVNYGYTF
NA	few	TRBV24-1	TRBJ2-7	TGTGCCACCAGTGATTTGCGCGGGAAGAACTACGAGCAGTACTTC	CATSDLRGKNYEQYF
NA	few	TRBV18	TRBJ1-6	TGTGCCAGCTCCATCGCAAGGGGTCGAGCACCCCTCCACTTT	CASSIARGRAPLHF
NA	many	TRBV5-1	TRBJ2-7	TGCGCCAGCAGCTTTGACAGACCCCTCTCCTACGAGCAGTACTTC	CASSFDRPLSYEQYF
NA	many	TRBV27	TRBJ1-1	TGTGCCAGCAGTCTTATAGACAGGCTTAACACTGAAGCTTTCTTT	CASSLIDRLNTEAFF
NA	many	TRBV12-3/TRBV12-4	TRBJ1-2	TGTGCCAGCAGCCGGACCTATGGCTACACCTTC	CASSRTYGYTF
NA	many	TRBV6-1	TRBJ1-5	TGTGCCAGCAGTGAAGACCCAATACAGCCCCAGCATTTT	CASSEDPIQPQHF
TRBD1	NA	TRBV19	TRBJ1-3	TGTGCCAGTAGTGCGCTGGGGACAGGGGGAACCGGAGGAAACACCATATATTTT	CASSALGTGGTGGNTIYF